A selection of T cell receptor beta chains follows, all from one sample in a study of blood T cell repertoires in COVID-19. Only in-frame clones appear in the TCRdb table, and some are missing; sequencing was by immunoSEQ multiplex PCR. The sample holds over 450,000 clones, nearly 90% seen once. The source material was peripheral blood. The receptors derive from a man younger than 35 with COVID-19, enrolled during active disease. The CDR3 runs from the conserved cysteine through the conserved F or W. D genes are given only for firm matches. A row's size may be missing; if present it is once, few, many or a size class.

V gene	J gene	D gene	CDR3 length	clone size	CDR3 protein	CDR3 DNA
TRBV28	TRBJ1-2	TRBD1	13	few	CASSPGQTYGYTF	TGTGCCAGCAGCCCGGGACAGACTTATGGCTACACCTTC
TRBV5-4	TRBJ2-2	TRBD2	15	NA	CASTAGGLGTGELFF	TGTGCCAGCACGGCGGGGGGCCTAGGGACCGGGGAGCTGTTTTTT
TRBV19	TRBJ1-5	NA	12	NA	CASRYGGEPQHF	TGTGCCAGTAGATATGGGGGGGAGCCCCAGCATTTT
TRBV16	TRBJ2-3	NA	14	once	CASSPDSFTDTQYF	TGTGCCAGCAGCCCGGACAGCTTTACAGATACGCAGTATTTT
TRBV2	TRBJ2-1	TRBD2	16	NA	CASRRSSGGAHNEQFF	TGTGCCAGCAGGAGGAGTAGCGGGGGGGCACACAATGAGCAGTTCTTC
TRBV23-1	TRBJ2-5	NA	16	NA	CASSHPDRPIQETQYF	TGCGCCAGCAGTCATCCCGACAGGCCAATTCAAGAGACCCAGTACTTC
TRBV7-3	TRBJ2-2	NA	13	NA	CASSFYSTGELFF	TGTGCCAGCAGCTTCTATTCCACCGGGGAGCTGTTTTTT
TRBV27	TRBJ2-3	TRBD2	16	NA	CASSSTSGGVVDTQYF	TGTGCCAGCAGTTCGACTAGCGGGGGGGTTGTAGATACGCAGTATTTT
TRBV5-4	TRBJ2-7	NA	15	NA	CASSFDVTRVYEQYF	TGTGCCAGCAGCTTTGATGTGACTAGGGTCTACGAGCAGTACTTC
TRBV5-4	TRBJ1-2	NA	14	few	CASSLGGTDYGYTF	TGTGCCAGCAGCTTGGGTGGGACTGACTATGGCTACACCTTC
TRBV18	TRBJ2-7	NA	14	NA	CASSPWADANEQYF	TGTGCCAGCTCACCATGGGCAGACGCCAACGAGCAGTACTTC
TRBV29-1	TRBJ2-7	NA	11	few	CSVEDHYEQYF	TGCAGCGTTGAAGATCACTACGAGCAGTACTTC
TRBV30	TRBJ2-7	NA	14	NA	CAWSVRGSSYEQYF	TGTGCCTGGAGTGTGCGGGGTAGCTCCTACGAGCAGTACTTC
TRBV18	TRBJ2-3	NA	14	NA	CASSPLGYTDTQYF	TGTGCCAGCTCACCACTGGGCTACACAGATACGCAGTATTTT
TRBV20-1	TRBJ2-5	TRBD1	11	NA	CSGTGGGTQYF	TGCAGCGGGACAGGGGGCGGGACCCAGTACTTC
TRBV7-3	TRBJ2-3	TRBD2	19	NA	CASSRRGTSGKAITDTQYF	TGTGCCAGCAGCAGAAGAGGGACTAGCGGGAAGGCCATCACAGATACGCAGTATTTT
TRBV18	TRBJ2-7	TRBD1	15	NA	CASSIDRGRVYEQYF	TGTGCCAGCTCAATCGACAGGGGGCGGGTTTACGAGCAGTACTTC
TRBV6-2/TRBV6-3	TRBJ1-5	NA	15	few	CASSYSPYSNQPQHF	TGTGCCAGCAGTTACAGCCCATATAGCAATCAGCCCCAGCATTTT
TRBV20-1	TRBJ2-7	NA	13	NA	CSASGGGTYEQYF	TGCAGTGCTAGTGGTGGAGGGACCTACGAGCAGTACTTC
TRBV6-1	TRBJ1-5	NA	19	NA	CASSEVRSRGFRKNQPQHF	TGTGCCAGCAGTGAAGTCAGGAGCCGAGGGTTCCGGAAGAATCAGCCCCAGCATTTT
TRBV7-9	TRBJ2-7	NA	15	NA	CASRSSGSGVYEQYF	TGTGCCAGCAGGTCATCGGGGTCAGGGGTCTACGAGCAGTACTTC
TRBV24-1	TRBJ2-3	NA	16	NA	CATTSARQAGTDTQYF	TGTGCCACCACCTCTGCAAGGCAGGCAGGCACAGATACGCAGTATTTT
TRBV18	TRBJ2-3	TRBD2	16	once	CASSPQSGGTTDTQYF	TGTGCCAGCTCACCACAGAGCGGGGGCACCACAGATACGCAGTATTTT
TRBV19	TRBJ2-7	NA	14	NA	CASRPWGGADEQYF	TGTGCCAGTAGGCCCTGGGGCGGCGCGGACGAGCAGTACTTC
TRBV2	TRBJ2-1	NA	13	NA	CASTQEDYNEQFF	TGTGCCAGCACACAAGAGGACTACAATGAGCAGTTCTTC
TRBV18	TRBJ2-3	NA	14	NA	CASSPIGDADTQYF	TGTGCCAGCTCACCAATCGGGGATGCAGATACGCAGTATTTT
TRBV3-1/TRBV3-2	TRBJ2-7	NA	18	NA	CASSQDKAGIWSSYEQYF	TGTGCCAGCAGCCAAGATAAGGCGGGGATTTGGAGCTCCTACGAGCAGTACTTC
TRBV3-1/TRBV3-2	TRBJ2-5	TRBD1	17	NA	CASSQVRGDRGQETQYF	TGTGCCAGCAGCCAAGTTCGGGGGGACAGGGGGCAAGAGACCCAGTACTTC
TRBV5-5	TRBJ2-5	NA	14	once	CASSSGQIEETQYF	TGTGCCAGCAGCTCAGGACAGATAGAAGAGACCCAGTACTTC
TRBV19	TRBJ2-2	TRBD1	15	NA	CASSIPDRVTGELFF	TGTGCCAGTAGTATTCCGGACAGGGTCACCGGGGAGCTGTTTTTT
TRBV4-2	TRBJ2-5	NA	13	NA	CASSQGSGETQYF	TGTGCCAGCAGCCAAGGATCGGGGGAGACCCAGTACTTC